These T cell receptor beta chains were read from a single sample in a study of identical twins. Using its own MiXCR run on the 5' RACE reads, TCRdb lists one record per CDR3 protein. The sample has 1.5 million to 2 million distinct CDR3 sequences, less than 40% seen once; the top ten hold about 0.27%. The sample was cord blood. These receptor sequences come from a newborn girl in good health. CDR3s leave out the opening cysteine and the closing phenylalanine or tryptophan.

j_call v_call cdr3_aa
TRBJ1-2 TRBV7-6 ASSLGGVTVEYGYT
TRBJ2-6 TRBV24-1 ATSPGANSGANVLT
TRBJ2-7 TRBV27 ASSSGLSGSYEQY
NA TRBV28 ASSFDRSVLLADSYEQY
TRBJ2-4 TRBV27 ASSFLGTGGKNIQY
NA TRBV7-2 ASSLPRFRENSYNEQY
TRBJ1-2 TRBV18 ASSLREVGRSGGYT
TRBJ1-2 TRBV5-1 ASSLNYDRSQYGYT
TRBJ2-5 TRBV9 ASSPNPSSGETQY
TRBJ2-7 TRBV11-2 ASSLDGRAPYEQY
TRBJ2-3 TRBV18 ASSPLPASGATSTDTQY
TRBJ2-3 TRBV7-6 ASSSRKLGLTDTQY
TRBJ1-2 TRBV12-3/TRBV12-4 ASSRERDDFNYGYT
TRBJ2-5 TRBV29-1 SVMGLAGETQY
TRBJ2-7 TRBV12-3/TRBV12-4 ASSLAGTGIEQY
TRBJ2-1 TRBV2 ASSRAGSDNEQF
TRBJ2-1 TRBV7-2 ASSSFSGLPYNEQF
TRBJ2-7 TRBV21-1 TSSKLTRGSPLYEQY
TRBJ1-2 TRBV29-1 SVEVGQGNYGYT
TRBJ2-6 TRBV9 ASGVEPGANVLT
TRBJ2-1 TRBV5-1 ASSSVRSPSYNEHF
TRBJ2-5 TRBV28 ASRETGQGETQY